The rows below give T cell receptor beta chains drawn from one sample of a study of control samples from healthy donors and cancer patients. Sequenced by immunoSEQ multiplex PCR; TCRdb stores in-frame clones only, minus some. The sample shows 200,000 to 250,000 clones, about 94% of them seen only once. Sequencing was done on a sample of blood. The source is a middle-aged man in good health. CDR3s include the opening cysteine and the closing phenylalanine or tryptophan. D genes are given only for firm matches. Rows may omit the clone size; those that give it use once, few, many or a size class.

NA	TRBV20-1	NA	TRBJ2-3	14	CSASHLLGGDTQYF	TGCAGTGCTAGTCACCTGCTCGGCGGGGATACGCAGTATTTT
NA	TRBV10-3	NA	TRBJ2-2	13	CASSGLNTGELFF	TGTGCCTCCTCGGGATTGAACACCGGGGAGCTGTTTTTT
NA	TRBV14	NA	TRBJ2-3	14	CASSEGRGSDTQYF	TGTGCCAGCAGCGAAGGCAGGGGTTCAGATACGCAGTATTTT
NA	TRBV7-2	TRBD1	TRBJ1-5	14	CASSPDRGVKAQHF	TGTGCCAGCAGCCCAGACAGGGGTGTAAAAGCCCAGCATTTT
once	TRBV28	NA	TRBJ2-2	14	CASTLGWNTGELFF	TGTGCCAGCACCTTGGGGTGGAACACCGGGGAGCTGTTTTTT
NA	TRBV2	NA	TRBJ1-1	13	CATLTGRDTEAFF	TGTGCCACCCTGACAGGAAGGGACACTGAAGCTTTCTTT
NA	TRBV3-1/TRBV3-2	NA	TRBJ2-3	15	CASSQETGRSGTQYF	TGTGCCAGCAGCCAAGAGACAGGTAGAAGCGGTACGCAGTATTTT
NA	TRBV5-1	TRBD1	TRBJ1-2	15	CASSLGTGRQYGYTF	TGCGCCAGCAGCTTAGGGACAGGGCGTCAATATGGCTACACCTTC
NA	TRBV28	NA	TRBJ1-2	13	CASSPPGPRSYTF	TGTGCCAGCAGTCCACCGGGTCCCAGGAGCTACACCTTC
NA	TRBV28	TRBD1	TRBJ2-1	14	CASHEGQGAPEQFF	TGTGCCAGTCATGAGGGACAGGGGGCGCCTGAGCAGTTCTTC
NA	TRBV12-3/TRBV12-4	TRBD1	TRBJ1-2	13	CASSQQGARGYTF	TGTGCCAGCAGTCAACAGGGGGCGCGAGGCTACACCTTC
NA	TRBV19	NA	TRBJ1-5	13	CASRDSTSQPQHF	TGTGCCAGTAGGGACAGCACTTCTCAGCCCCAGCATTTT
NA	TRBV28	NA	TRBJ2-5	16	CASSLGTRAFGETQYF	TGTGCCAGCAGTTTGGGGACCAGAGCCTTTGGGGAGACCCAGTACTTC
NA	TRBV11-2	NA	TRBJ1-3	13	CASSLDLGDTIYF	TGTGCCAGCAGCTTAGATCTAGGGGACACCATATATTTT
NA	TRBV7-8	TRBD1	TRBJ1-2	15	CASSQDRDLYYGYTF	TGTGCCAGCAGCCAGGACAGGGACTTATACTATGGCTACACCTTC
NA	TRBV11-3	TRBD1	TRBJ1-1	19	CASSATGQGTLVMNTEAFF	TGTGCCAGCAGCGCCACGGGACAGGGAACACTAGTAATGAACACTGAAGCTTTCTTT
NA	TRBV7-2	NA	TRBJ2-3	16	CASRFSAGSSTDTQYF	TGTGCCAGCAGGTTCAGTGCGGGGAGCAGCACAGATACGCAGTATTTT
NA	TRBV29-1	NA	TRBJ2-5	13	CSVSGTVSETQYF	TGCAGCGTTTCCGGGACCGTCTCAGAGACCCAGTACTTC
NA	TRBV28	NA	TRBJ2-4	20	CASRRLPGPRTNLAKNIQYF	TGTGCCAGCAGACGTTTGCCTGGGCCCCGGACCAACCTAGCCAAAAACATTCAGTACTTC
NA	TRBV3-1/TRBV3-2	NA	TRBJ2-2	16	CASSFHRTRSTGELFF	TGTGCCAGCAGCTTCCACAGGACCCGAAGCACCGGGGAGCTGTTTTTT
NA	TRBV7-3	TRBD1	TRBJ2-1	15	CASRPGTGGRNEQFF	TGTGCCAGCAGACCCGGGACAGGAGGTCGCAATGAGCAGTTCTTC
NA	TRBV27	NA	TRBJ2-5	13	CASSHSGQETQYF	TGTGCCAGCTCCCACTCGGGTCAAGAGACCCAGTACTTC
NA	TRBV19	NA	TRBJ1-5	14	CASTARALGQPQHF	TGTGCCAGTACCGCGAGGGCCTTGGGTCAGCCCCAGCATTTT
NA	TRBV6-2/TRBV6-3	TRBD1	TRBJ1-2	14	CASRPPGQGYGYTF	TGTGCCAGCAGACCTCCGGGACAGGGCTATGGCTACACCTTC
NA	TRBV2	TRBD2	TRBJ2-5	15	CASSESGGNGVTQYF	TGTGCCAGCAGTGAGTCGGGAGGGAATGGCGTGACCCAGTACTTC
NA	TRBV3-1/TRBV3-2	TRBD1	TRBJ2-1	14	CASSRTGDVAEQFF	TGTGCCAGCAGCCGGACAGGGGACGTCGCTGAGCAGTTCTTC
NA	TRBV2	NA	TRBJ1-2	13	CASSVVGGLDYTF	TGTGCCAGCAGTGTAGTAGGGGGACTAGACTACACCTTC
NA	TRBV10-1	TRBD1	TRBJ2-5	15	CASSSSGQGAETQYF	TGCGCCAGCAGCTCCTCGGGACAGGGGGCAGAGACCCAGTACTTC
NA	TRBV6-5	NA	TRBJ2-5	10	CASGQGTQYF	TGTGCCAGCGGACAAGGGACCCAGTACTTC
NA	TRBV6-1	TRBD2	TRBJ2-3	14	CASSEQSSGGPQYF	TGTGCCAGCAGTGAACAATCTTCGGGGGGGCCCCAGTATTTT
NA	TRBV6-6	NA	TRBJ1-4	14	CASKSGQFNEKLFF	TGTGCCAGCAAATCTGGACAGTTTAATGAAAAACTGTTTTTT
NA	TRBV3-1/TRBV3-2	NA	TRBJ1-3	13	CASSPSLGNTIYF	TGTGCCAGCAGCCCGAGTTTAGGAAACACCATATATTTT
NA	TRBV19	NA	TRBJ1-4	15	CASIRRGDHNEKLFF	TGTGCCAGTATCCGACGGGGGGACCATAATGAAAAACTGTTTTTT
NA	TRBV19	TRBD1	TRBJ1-5	16	CASSIGDRVVYQPQHF	TGTGCCAGTAGTATTGGCGACAGGGTGGTGTATCAGCCCCAGCATTTT
NA	TRBV2	NA	TRBJ1-2	11	CANRDTLGYTF	TGTGCCAACAGGGATACCCTTGGCTACACCTTC